This TCR beta chain was identified during a study of blood T cell repertoires in COVID-19. TCRdb keeps only in-frame clones here, not all; method: immunoSEQ multiplex PCR. The data contain 20,000 to 30,000 clones, 90% of them singletons. This CDR3 region has 15 residues. J gave up 7 bases and V 0 bases, and 5 bases lay outside the gene matches. Per germline, CDR1 LGHDT and CDR2 YNNKEL (reference sequence). Sequenced input: peripheral blood. This sequence was found in a woman between 55 and 75 years old with active COVID-19. V and J are TRBV3-1 (or the pseudogene TRBV3-2) and TRBJ2-1, with TRBD1 matching over 8 bases. The CDR3 here is CASSQEQGVWNEQFF. CDR3 DNA: TGTGCCAGCAGCCAAGAACAGGGGGTTTGGAATGAGCAGTTCTTC.